The rows below give T cell receptor beta chains drawn from one sample of a study of identical twins. One entry per CDR3 protein, called by TCRdb with MiXCR from the 5' RACE reads. The sample has 310,000 or so distinct CDR3 sequences, 8.5% to 9.5% seen once; the top ten hold roughly 6.4%. These data were also filed under a second study, of yellow fever vaccine responses in identical twins.

Sequenced material: CD8+ T cells sorted from blood. These receptors all come from a woman between 18 and 29 years old in good health. CDR3s include the opening cysteine and the closing phenylalanine or tryptophan. A D gene is named only where the DNA matches it firmly. Expanded clones get a size class; other rows say once, few or many, or leave the size out.

v_call: TRBV28
clone_size: many
j_call: TRBJ2-3
cdr3_length: 17
d_call: .
cdr3_nt: TGTGCCAGCAGTTTACCGTCTGTGGTAGAGGACACAGATACGCAGTATTTT
cdr3_aa: CASSLPSVVEDTDTQYF

v_call: TRBV6-1
clone_size: many
j_call: TRBJ1-6
cdr3_length: 15
d_call: .
cdr3_nt: TGTGCCAGCAGCCTCAGGGGTTTTGGGGATTCACCCCTCCACTTT
cdr3_aa: CASSLRGFGDSPLHF

v_call: TRBV4-1
clone_size: many
j_call: TRBJ2-2
cdr3_length: 15
d_call: .
cdr3_nt: TGCGCCAGCAGCCAAGAGGCTCCCGCGGCCGGGGAGCTGTTTTTT
cdr3_aa: CASSQEAPAAGELFF

v_call: TRBV7-9
clone_size: many
j_call: TRBJ2-3
cdr3_length: 12
d_call: .
cdr3_nt: TGTGCCAGCACCCATGTTCCGGATACGCAGTATTTT
cdr3_aa: CASTHVPDTQYF

v_call: TRBV7-9
clone_size: few
j_call: TRBJ1-5
cdr3_length: 15
d_call: .
cdr3_nt: TGTGCCAGCAGCGGGGACGGGGGGGGCAATCAGCCCCAGCATTTT
cdr3_aa: CASSGDGGGNQPQHF

v_call: TRBV7-3
clone_size: many
j_call: TRBJ2-1
cdr3_length: 13
d_call: .
cdr3_nt: TGTGCCAGCAGCTATGGCGGTAGCAATGAGCAGTTCTTC
cdr3_aa: CASSYGGSNEQFF

v_call: TRBV5-4
clone_size: .
j_call: TRBJ2-3
cdr3_length: 16
d_call: .
cdr3_nt: TGTGCCAGCAGCTTGAGCCCGGGCTATAGCACAGATACGCAGTATTTT
cdr3_aa: CASSLSPGYSTDTQYF

v_call: TRBV6-5
clone_size: .
j_call: TRBJ2-2
cdr3_length: 16
d_call: TRBD2
cdr3_nt: TGTGCCAGCAGTTCCCCCGAGCGGGAGGTTGTCGGGGAGCTGTTTTTT
cdr3_aa: CASSSPEREVVGELFF

v_call: TRBV7-2
clone_size: .
j_call: TRBJ2-4
cdr3_length: 16
d_call: .
cdr3_nt: TGTGCCAGCAGCTTAAGGGCAGCTGGGCCCACAAACATTCAGTACTTC
cdr3_aa: CASSLRAAGPTNIQYF

v_call: TRBV27
clone_size: .
j_call: TRBJ2-3
cdr3_length: 14
d_call: .
cdr3_nt: TGTGCCAGCAGTTTATCCAGGGGACGGGATACGCAGTATTTT
cdr3_aa: CASSLSRGRDTQYF